This paragraph covers one T cell receptor (beta chain) sequence. The data were taken from a study of blood T cell repertoires in COVID-19. The wider study: Sources were T cells, B-cell-depleted T cells, or PBMCs; the material itself was cDNA or gDNA.

Per the authors' pipeline: From reference gene primer amplification, estimates of nucleated cell counts were derived. The data were produced by immunoSEQ multiplex PCR, yet TCRdb's version contains in-frame clones alone and is incomplete. V, J and clone size were drawn from that table, and D and trimming were deduced from the DNA. Among around 100,000 clones listed, around 94% were seen once. Germline V gene data show CDR1 as MNHEY and CDR2 as SVGAGI. This CDR3 is built from 15 residues. V was pared by 4 bases and J by 7 bases, with 9 bases of the junction left unmatched. This TCR derives from a middle-aged man with active COVID-19. The chain recombines TRBV6-5 with TRBJ2-1; the match to TRBD1 covers 8 bases. The sequenced sample was peripheral blood. This CDR3 reads CASSFRQGWKNEQFF. In DNA, the CDR3 is TGTGCCAGCAGTTTCCGACAGGGGTGGAAAAATGAGCAGTTCTTC.